This T cell receptor beta chain was found in a study of technical replicates of blood from a few donors. CDR1 and CDR2 (germline): SNHLY, FYNNEI. V gave up 7 bases and J gave up 7 bases; unmatched junction bases: 19. This CDR3 is 18 amino acids long. Data came from immunoSEQ multiplex PCR; TCRdb stores just in-frame clones and leaves some out. The table shows under 90,000 clones, with more than 95% occurring only once. Sequenced: T cells isolated from PBMCs. The TCR comes from a human donor in good health. The J gene is TRBJ2-1, the V gene TRBV2; TRBD2 aligns across 10 bases. In DNA form, the CDR3 reads TGTGCCAGCACTACAACAGATTTGACTAGCGGGCCTTTAAATGAGCAGTTCTTC. Protein: CASTTTDLTSGPLNEQFF.